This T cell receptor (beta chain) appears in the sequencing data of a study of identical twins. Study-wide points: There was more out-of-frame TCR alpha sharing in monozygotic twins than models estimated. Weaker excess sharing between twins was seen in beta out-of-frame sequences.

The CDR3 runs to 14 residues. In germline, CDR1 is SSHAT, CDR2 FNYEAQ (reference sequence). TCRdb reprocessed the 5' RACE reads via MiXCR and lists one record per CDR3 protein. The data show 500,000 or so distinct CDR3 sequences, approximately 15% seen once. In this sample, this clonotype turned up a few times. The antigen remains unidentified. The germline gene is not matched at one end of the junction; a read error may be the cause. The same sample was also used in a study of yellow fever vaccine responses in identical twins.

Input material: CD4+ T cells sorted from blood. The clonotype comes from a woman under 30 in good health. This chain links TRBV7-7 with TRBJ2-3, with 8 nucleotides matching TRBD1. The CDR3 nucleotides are TGTGCTAGCAGCCCAGGGGGCACGACAGATACGCAGTATTTT. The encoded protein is CASSPGGTTDTQYF.